This T cell receptor (beta chain) appears in the sequencing data of a study of blood T cell repertoires in COVID-19. Study-wide background: T cells, B-cell-depleted T cells, or PBMCs provided the cDNA or gDNA that served as material.

Assignments of participants to cohorts depended upon their own reported clinical history. This clone was detected only a few times. Clones were read by immunoSEQ multiplex PCR, and TCRdb kept only the in-frame ones, dropping some. The table lists 200,000 or so clones, about 90% of them singletons. The junction had 4 bases not matched to a gene; V was cut back by 4 bases and J by 2 bases. The CDR3 covers 14 residues. CDR1 and CDR2 from the germline V gene are SGHRS and YFSETQ. The sequence came from a woman aged 25 to 39 who had been exposed to COVID-19. The rearrangement uses TRBV5-1 and TRBJ2-3; 7 bases match TRBD1. The source material was PBMCs or T cells enriched from blood (not recorded which). CDR3 protein: CASSPGQTTDTQYF. The CDR3 DNA reads as TGCGCCAGCAGCCCGGGACAGACCACAGATACGCAGTATTTT.